Below are 24 T cell receptor beta chains sequenced from a single sample in a study of blood T cell repertoires in COVID-19. Clones were sequenced by immunoSEQ multiplex PCR, and TCRdb holds only the in-frame ones, with some missing. The table includes 85,000 to 95,000 clones, around 87% detected once. Specimen: peripheral blood. Receptor source: a woman older than 75 with acute or convalescent COVID-19.

V gene TRBV6-5 combines with J gene TRBJ1-4, with 10 nucleotides matching TRBD1. Germline-derived CDR1 and CDR2 are MNHEY and SVGAGI. V shed 4 bases, J shed 7 bases, and the junction held 6 bases outside the gene matches. The CDR3 sequence is 15 residues long. The CDR3 protein is CASSSLDRGREKLFF. Written as DNA, the CDR3 is TGTGCCAGCAGTTCCCTCGACAGGGGGCGTGAAAAACTGTTTTTT.

This chain uses TRBV29-1 with TRBJ2-1; 7 nucleotides align to TRBD2. The CDR3 length is 16 residues. Looked up from germline, CDR1 is SQVTM and CDR2 is ANQGSEA. V was clipped by 7 bases and J by 0 bases; unmatched bases: 12. As DNA, the CDR3 is TGCAGCGCCCGGGCCTCTAGCGGAAGCTCCTACAATGAGCAGTTCTTC. Encoded protein: CSARASSGSSYNEQFF.

The chain combines TRBV29-1 with TRBJ2-7; 10 bases fit TRBD2. The V segment lost 7 bases and the J segment 6 bases; nucleotides outside the gene matches: 6. This CDR3 has 12 residues. Germline V CDR1 and CDR2: SQVTM, ANQGSEA. The CDR3 reads CSADASGSEQYF. The CDR3 DNA reads TGCAGCGCCGACGCTAGCGGGAGCGAGCAGTACTTC.

This chain uses TRBV7-2 with TRBJ2-7, with 10 bases matching TRBD2. CDR1 and CDR2 from the germline V gene are SGHTA and FQGNSA. The trim removed 1 base at V and 2 bases at J, leaving 2 bases unmatched. The CDR3 spans 15 residues. The CDR3 loop reads CASSLVSGGAYEQYF. CDR3 DNA sequence: TGTGCCAGCAGCTTAGTAAGCGGGGGGGCCTACGAGCAGTACTTC.

Points on this clone: The junction departs from the called germline gene at one end, perhaps through a read error. This sequence joins TRBV7-7 and TRBJ2-2, with D maybe TRBD2 (5 bases). CDR1 and CDR2 (germline): SSHAT, FNYEAQ (reference sequence). The CDR3 is made up of 14 amino acids. This CDR3 reads CASSLERVAGELFF. The CDR3 bases are TGTGCTAGCAGCTTAGAGAGGGTTGCCGGGGAGCTGTTTTTT.

This rearrangement joins TRBV10-3 to TRBJ1-1, with D possibly matching TRBD1 (6 bases). The CDR3 is 16 amino acids. V lost 2 bases and J lost 0, with 13 bases in between. Per the germline V gene, CDR1 is ENHRY and CDR2 is SYGVKD. This chain's CDR3 is CAISEINRAMNTEAFF. The CDR3 nucleotides read TGTGCCATCAGTGAGATAAACAGGGCGATGAACACTGAAGCTTTCTTT.

This clone was picked up one time. V is TRBV5-4 and J is TRBJ1-4; D is undetermined. CDR3 size: 14 residues. V lost 0 bases, J lost 3 bases, and 6 bases lay in between. Germline V CDR1 and CDR2: SGHNT, YYREEE (reference sequence). Written as DNA, the CDR3 is TGTGCCAGCAGCTTGGCCGGGGCTAATGAAAAACTGTTTTTT. This gives the protein CASSLAGANEKLFF.

The V call is TRBV11-2, the J call TRBJ2-2; 7 bases align to TRBD1. Germline V lookup: CDR1 SGHAT, CDR2 FQNNGV. The CDR3 sequence is 14 residues long. V was pared by 5 bases and J by 6 bases, with 6 bases of the junction left unmatched. Written as DNA, the CDR3 is TGTGCCAGCAGCGCCCCGACAGGGTCCGGGGAGCTGTTTTTT. It translates to CASSAPTGSGELFF.

A few counts support this clone. The chain uses TRBV24-1 and TRBJ1-5, with 11 bases aligning to TRBD1. The length of the CDR3 is 17 residues. V trimming: 8 bases; J trimming: 0 bases; junction bases outside the gene matches: 8. The germline V gene encodes CDR1 KGHDR and CDR2 SFDVKD. In DNA form, the CDR3 reads TGTGCCACCAAATTGGACAGGGGGCCCTATAGCAATCAGCCCCAGCATTTT. Its translation is CATKLDRGPYSNQPQHF.

The chain couples TRBV7-8 to TRBJ1-1; 9 bases agree with TRBD1. Germline V CDR1 and CDR2: SGHVS, FQNEAQ. With V trimmed by 1 base and J by 5 bases, 11 bases remained unmatched. The CDR3 is 17 residues long. CDR3 DNA: TGTGCCAGCAGCTTAGTTGGACAGGGGAACTCGAGAACTGAAGCTTTCTTT. Its protein is CASSLVGQGNSRTEAFF.

The chain is built from TRBV11-3 and TRBJ2-7, with TRBD2 matching 8 bases. Trimming took 1 base from V and 7 from J; bases not matched to a gene: 6. This CDR3 is built from 14 residues. Germline CDR1 is SGHNT and CDR2 is YENEEA. Written as DNA, the CDR3 is TGTGCCAGCAGCTTAGGAAATAGCGGGGATGAGCAGTACTTC. It translates to CASSLGNSGDEQYF.

This rearrangement joins TRBV5-8 to TRBJ2-7; D gene unclear. V dropped 0 bases and J dropped 4 bases, with 14 bases sitting between them. The germline V gene has CDR1 SGHTS and CDR2 YDEGEE. The CDR3 has 15 amino acids. The CDR3: CASSLERASMYEQYF. CDR3 coding DNA: TGTGCCAGCAGCTTGGAGAGAGCCTCAATGTACGAGCAGTACTTC.

The V gene is TRBV5-5, the J gene TRBJ2-1; 11 nucleotides agree with TRBD2. This CDR3 is built from 15 residues. Germline V gene data show CDR1 as SGHKS and CDR2 as YYEKEE (reference sequence). V trimming: 2 bases; J trimming: 6 bases; junction bases outside the gene matches: 4. CDR3 coding DNA: TGTGCCAGCAGCTTCGTAGCGGGAGGGGTCAATGAGCAGTTCTTC. It specifies CASSFVAGGVNEQFF.

V is TRBV6-5 and J is TRBJ2-5; D perhaps matches TRBD2 (5 bases). CDR1 and CDR2 (germline): MNHEY, SVGAGI. The CDR3 loop spans 15 amino acids. The ends were cut back, 5 bases at V and 5 bases at J, with 18 bases in the middle. CDR3 nucleotides: TGTGCCAGCAGTCAGGACCGGGGTATAATGGAGACCCAGTACTTC. It encodes CASSQDRGIMETQYF.

The rearrangement joins TRBV10-3 to TRBJ2-7, with 8 bases identical to TRBD1. This CDR3 spans 13 amino acids. Unmatched junction bases numbered 3, after V lost 4 bases and J lost 4 bases. The germline gives CDR1 ENHRY, CDR2 SYGVKD. The CDR3 region is CAISAGGGYEQYF. The CDR3 DNA reads TGTGCCATCAGTGCAGGGGGCGGTTACGAGCAGTACTTC.

The chain recombines TRBV6-1 with TRBJ1-2, with a weak D call TRBD1 (5 bases). The CDR3 spans 14 residues. Germline-derived CDR1 and CDR2 are MNHNS and SASEGT. The V and J ends lost 3 bases and 8 bases respectively, with 16 bases between them. The CDR3 nucleotides read TGTGCCAGCAGTGATGGATGGGTAGGGGAAGGCTACACCTTC. It codes for CASSDGWVGEGYTF.

The chain employs TRBV19 and TRBJ2-7; 8 bases match TRBD1. V was pared by 3 bases and J by 3 bases, with 7 bases of the junction left unmatched. Germline CDR1 LNHDA, CDR2 SQIVND (reference sequence). CDR3 size: 15 residues. CDR3 region: CASSIPGQAVYEQYF. The CDR3 DNA is TGTGCCAGTAGTATTCCGGGACAGGCCGTCTACGAGCAGTACTTC. The full variable domain, in which reference TRBV19 and TRBJ2-7 provide the parts outside the CDR3, is DGGITQSPKYLFRKEGQNVTLSCEQNLNHDAMYWYRQDPGQGLRLIYYSQIVNDFQKGDIAEGYSVSREKKESFPLTVTSAQKNPTAFYLCASSIPGQAVYEQYFGPGTRLTVT.

This clone was seen more than once but under ten times. The chain links TRBV5-1 to TRBJ2-1, with TRBD2 identical over 12 bases. Per germline, CDR1 SGHRS and CDR2 YFSETQ. CDR3 length equals 14 residues. The junction had 3 bases not matched to a gene; V was cut back by 4 bases and J by 7 bases. In DNA form, the CDR3 reads TGCGCCAGCAGCGTGGGGACTAGCGGGAATGAGCAGTTCTTC. Translated: CASSVGTSGNEQFF.

This chain uses TRBV5-5 with TRBJ1-2; D is uncertain. The CDR3 is 12 amino acids. Germline V gene lookup returns CDR1 SGHKS and CDR2 YYEKEE (reference sequence). Trimming took 4 bases from V and 4 from J, leaving 8 bases between them. The CDR3 region has the DNA TGTGCCAGCAGCCCCGGACTCTATGGCTACACCTTC. Protein product: CASSPGLYGYTF.

The V gene is TRBV6-4, the J gene TRBJ2-7, with 8 bases aligning to TRBD2. CDR3 size: 14 residues. V dropped 4 bases and J dropped 0; count of bases not matched to a gene: 2. Looked up from germline, CDR1 is MRHNA and CDR2 is SNTAGT. The CDR3 sequence: CASSGREASYEQYF. The DNA of the CDR3 is TGTGCCAGCAGTGGGCGGGAGGCCTCCTACGAGCAGTACTTC.

The chain joins TRBV18 to TRBJ1-1; tentative D call: TRBD1 (5 bases). The CDR3 is 15 residues long. The germline V and J ends were trimmed by 3 bases and 5 bases, with 16 bases remaining between them. Germline CDR1 KGHSH, CDR2 LQKENI. CDR3 nucleotides: TGTGCCAGCTCACCCCCTGGCAGGGCTCGGACTGAAGCTTTCTTT. Its protein is CASSPPGRARTEAFF.

For the CDR3, the DNA is TGTGCCAGCAGCCCAAACCTCCGCGGTGGGGAGACCCAGTACTTC. Translation gives CASSPNLRGGETQYF. The chain combines TRBV7-3 with TRBJ2-5, with unresolved D. V was shortened by 5 bases and J by 5 bases, with 18 bases between the two germline ends. Germline CDR1 is SGHTA and CDR2 is FQGTGA. There are 15 residues in the CDR3.

This clone was observed once. This chain uses TRBV7-2 with TRBJ2-3; 8 nucleotides align to TRBD2. V gave up 7 bases and J gave up 1 base; unmatched junction bases: 16. This CDR3 has 18 residues. Germline CDR1 reads SGHTA; CDR2 reads FQGNSA. The CDR3 protein is CASTPRGSGGWGTDTQYF. CDR3 coding DNA: TGTGCCAGCACCCCCCGGGGCAGCGGGGGCTGGGGCACAGATACGCAGTATTTT. Complete variable domain (other parts from reference TRBV7-2 and TRBJ2-3): GAGVSQSPSNKVTEKGKDVELRCDPISGHTALYWYRQSLGQGLEFLIYFQGNSAPDKSGLPSDRFSAERTGGSVSTLTIQRTQQEDSAVYLCASTPRGSGGWGTDTQYFGPGTRLTVL.

DNA of the CDR3: TGTGCCAGCAGGCAGACCGGGACTAGCGGGGGGGATACGCAGTATTTT. Protein product: CASRQTGTSGGDTQYF. The chain is built from TRBV5-6 and TRBJ2-3; 15 nucleotides line up with TRBD2. This CDR3 comprises 16 residues. Germline values: CDR1 SGHDT, CDR2 YYEEEE. Trimming cost V 5 bases and J 6 bases; bases outside gene matches: 7.